These T cell receptor beta chains were read from a single sample in a study of T cells in Graves' hyperthyroidism and ophthalmopathy. TCRdb re-derived calls from the multiplex PCR reads in MiXCR, one entry per CDR3 protein. The sample shows about 760,000 distinct CDR3 sequences, roughly a third of them seen only once. Sequencing input: blood. Receptors originate from a woman aged 35 to 49 with Graves' hyperthyroidism. CDR3s include the opening cysteine and the closing phenylalanine or tryptophan. A D gene is named only where the DNA matches it firmly.

D | V | CDR3
. | TRBV5-1 | CASSSVRDRPQHF
. | TRBV14 | CASSPFGRPEAFF
TRBD2 | TRBV7-7 | CASPPSGAEETQYF
. | TRBV7-2 | CASAGGGTDTQYF
TRBD1 | TRBV4-3 | CASSQGQGAEPQHF
TRBD2 | TRBV25-1 | CASSYSPLLAGVGEQYF
. | TRBV5-6 | CASSLAGIWAETQYF
. | TRBV7-9 | CASSSGGATGANVLTF
TRBD2 | TRBV29-1 | CSSPPSGEETQYF
. | TRBV5-1 | CASSPDANAEQYF